The present entry profiles one T cell receptor beta chain with its context. Treatment noted: oral pan-JAK inhibitor, 5-10 mg twice daily. Peripheral blood, together with lesional scalp punch biopsies, was collected from alopecia areata patients. RNA extraction and reverse transcription yielded cDNA as sequencing template. Repertoires were generated with immunoSEQ multiplex PCR, while TCRdb's copy carries only in-frame clones and drops some. The profile shows roughly 190,000 clones, 60% of them singletons. The germline V gene has CDR1 SGHRS and CDR2 YFSETQ. The CDR3 runs to 15 residues. The V and J ends lost 6 bases and 0 bases, in that order; junction bases with no gene match: 4. The data were obtained in a study of CD8+ T cells in alopecia areata.

The sequencing used CD4+ T cells sorted from blood, collected at week 24, from a patient treated with tofacitinib. This TCR derives from a human donor with alopecia areata. The J gene is TRBJ2-2, the V gene TRBV5-1; 8 nucleotides align to TRBD2. The CDR3 region is CASTDSGANTGELFF. The CDR3, as DNA: TGCGCCAGCACTGATAGCGGGGCGAACACCGGGGAGCTGTTTTTT.